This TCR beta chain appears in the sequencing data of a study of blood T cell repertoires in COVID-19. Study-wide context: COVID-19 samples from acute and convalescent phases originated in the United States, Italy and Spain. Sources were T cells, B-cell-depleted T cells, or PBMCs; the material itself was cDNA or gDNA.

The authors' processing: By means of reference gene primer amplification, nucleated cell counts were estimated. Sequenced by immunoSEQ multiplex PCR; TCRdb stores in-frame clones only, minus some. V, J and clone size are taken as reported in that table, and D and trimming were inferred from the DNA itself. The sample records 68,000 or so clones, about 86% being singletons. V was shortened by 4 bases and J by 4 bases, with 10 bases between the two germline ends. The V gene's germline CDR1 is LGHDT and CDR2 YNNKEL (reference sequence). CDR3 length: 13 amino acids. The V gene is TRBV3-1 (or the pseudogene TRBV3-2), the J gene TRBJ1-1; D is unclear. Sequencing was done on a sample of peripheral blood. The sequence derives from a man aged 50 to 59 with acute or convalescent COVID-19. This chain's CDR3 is CASSRREGTEAFF. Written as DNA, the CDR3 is TGTGCCAGCAGCCGGCGGGAGGGCACTGAAGCTTTCTTT.